Listed below are T cell receptor beta chains from one sample, sequenced in a study of T cells after yellow fever vaccination. TCRdb re-derived calls from the 5' RACE reads in MiXCR, one entry per CDR3 protein. The table includes under 150,000 distinct CDR3 sequences, 7.7% detected once. The sample consisted of CD4+ T cells sorted from PBMCs, taken 5 days after the yellow fever booster vaccination. These receptors were obtained from a man younger than 45 who received the YFV17D yellow fever vaccine. Both conserved end residues are part of each CDR3. D genes are given only for firm matches. Only part of the rows carry a size: once, few, many, or a class if the clone is expanded.

>TRBD2|TRBJ2-3|TRBV30|NA
CAWSLAGVRGDTQYF
TGTGCCTGGAGCTTAGCGGGAGTAAGGGGGGATACGCAGTATTTT
>NA|TRBJ2-1|TRBV5-5|NA
CASSLIPYNEQFF
TGTGCCAGCAGCTTGATACCCTACAATGAGCAGTTCTTC
>NA|TRBJ2-3|TRBV5-4|NA
CASSLPVPDTQYF
TGTGCCAGCAGCTTGCCAGTTCCAGATACGCAGTATTTT
>TRBD1|TRBJ1-1|TRBV20-1|NA
CSAHQGDTEAFF
TGCAGTGCTCATCAGGGGGACACTGAAGCTTTCTTT
>NA|TRBJ2-7|TRBV28|many
CASRLVHEQYF
TGTGCCAGCAGACTCGTCCACGAGCAGTACTTC
>TRBD2|TRBJ2-1|TRBV5-1|many
CASTQRLAGVNEQFF
TGCGCCTCCACCCAACGGCTGGCGGGAGTGAATGAGCAGTTCTTC
>NA|TRBJ2-5|TRBV18|many
CASSPNIQETQYF
TGTGCCAGCTCACCAAATATCCAAGAGACCCAGTACTTC
>TRBD1|TRBJ2-6|TRBV3-1|many
CASSHRQGAVGANVLTF
TGTGCCAGCAGCCATCGCCAGGGGGCGGTTGGGGCCAACGTCCTGACTTTC
>TRBD2|TRBJ2-5|TRBV4-2|many
CASSPAGVGGETQYF
TGTGCCAGCAGCCCAGCGGGAGTCGGGGGGGAGACCCAGTACTTC
>TRBD2|TRBJ2-5|TRBV20-1|many
CSARDRTGGETQYF
TGCAGTGCTAGAGATCGGACGGGAGGGGAGACCCAGTACTTC
>TRBD2|TRBJ2-7|TRBV19|NA
CASSGPGTNYEQYF
TGTGCCAGTAGTGGGCCCGGGACTAACTACGAGCAGTACTTC
>TRBD1|TRBJ1-3|TRBV6-5|many
CASSHRTGVSGNTIYF
TGTGCCAGCAGTCACAGGACAGGGGTGTCTGGAAACACCATATATTTT
>NA|TRBJ1-5|TRBV5-1|many
CASSFGGTIDPQHF
TGCGCCAGCAGCTTTGGCGGCACGATCGATCCCCAGCATTTT
>NA|TRBJ2-1|TRBV12-3/TRBV12-4|many
CASSLLRGNEQFF
TGTGCCAGCAGTTTATTGAGGGGGAATGAGCAGTTCTTC
>TRBD2|TRBJ2-2|TRBV7-8|many
CASYRGGTNTGELFF
TGTGCCAGCTATCGCGGGGGGACGAACACCGGGGAGCTGTTTTTT
>NA|TRBJ1-1|TRBV5-1|many
CASSLGSASPEAFF
TGCGCCAGCAGCTTGGGTTCGGCCTCCCCTGAAGCTTTCTTT
>NA|TRBJ2-3|TRBV7-2|many
CASSQPPGAGDTQYF
TGTGCCAGCAGCCAACCCCCGGGCGCGGGAGATACGCAGTATTTT
>TRBD2|TRBJ2-3|TRBV20-1|many
CSAKPGLGSTDTQYF
TGCAGTGCTAAACCGGGACTAGGGTCGACAGATACGCAGTATTTT
>TRBD2|TRBJ2-1|TRBV29-1|many
CSVELGSGRYNEQFF
TGCAGCGTTGAATTGGGTAGCGGGAGGTACAATGAGCAGTTCTTC
>NA|TRBJ2-7|TRBV5-1|many
CASRRSYSGGNYEQYF
TGCGCCAGCAGGCGTTCTTACAGCGGAGGCAACTACGAGCAGTACTTC
>TRBD1|TRBJ2-1|TRBV11-3|many
CASSFGQGGQFF
TGTGCCAGCAGCTTCGGACAGGGCGGCCAGTTCTTC
>TRBD1|TRBJ1-2|TRBV10-3|NA
CAISPLDREHGYTF
TGTGCCATCTCCCCATTAGACAGGGAGCATGGCTACACCTTC
>TRBD1|TRBJ2-1|TRBV19|many
CASSTRDRGLYNEQFF
TGTGCCAGTAGTACCCGGGACAGGGGGCTTTACAATGAGCAGTTCTTC
>NA|TRBJ1-1|TRBV7-3|many
CASSFGLNTEAFF
TGTGCCAGCAGCTTCGGCTTGAACACTGAAGCTTTCTTT
>NA|TRBJ2-6|TRBV20-1|NA
CSARGIVGANVLTF
TGCAGTGCTAGAGGAATAGTTGGGGCCAACGTCCTGACTTTC
>NA|TRBJ2-7|TRBV4-3|many
CASSHGPTGPQSYEQYF
TGCGCCAGCAGCCATGGACCAACGGGGCCTCAATCCTACGAGCAGTACTTC
>NA|TRBJ1-5|TRBV11-2|many
CASSQGQFNQPQHF
TGTGCCAGCAGCCAAGGCCAGTTTAATCAGCCCCAGCATTTT
>TRBD1|TRBJ2-5|TRBV20-1|many
CSARRQGQETQYF
TGCAGTGCTAGACGACAGGGCCAAGAGACCCAGTACTTC
>TRBD2|TRBJ2-1|TRBV18|few
CASSVSLAEFNEQFF
TGTGCCAGCTCGGTCAGTCTAGCGGAGTTCAATGAGCAGTTCTTC
>NA|TRBJ2-4|TRBV19|many
CASRFQGAKNIQYF
TGTGCCAGTCGATTTCAGGGAGCCAAAAACATTCAGTACTTC